This entry lists 4 T cell receptor beta chains sequenced from one sample in a study of blood T cell repertoires in COVID-19. The assay was immunoSEQ multiplex PCR, and TCRdb's table has in-frame clones only and misses some. The data hold a few hundred thousand clones, with about 86% observed a single time. The sample was PBMCs or T cells enriched from blood (not recorded which). The receptors originated from a woman in her 40s with acute COVID-19.

This rearrangement joins TRBV7-9 to TRBJ2-7; 8 bases map to TRBD1. Trimming cost V 2 bases and J 6 bases; bases outside gene matches: 3. Germline CDR1 is SEHNR and CDR2 is FQNEAQ (reference sequence). The CDR3 sequence is 13 residues long. CDR3 bases: TGTGCCAGCAGCTTACAGGGGGCAGGCGAGCAGTACTTC. It codes for CASSLQGAGEQYF. Full variable domain (missing parts from reference TRBV7-9 and TRBJ2-7): DTGVSQNPRHKITKRGQNVTFRCDPISEHNRLYWYRQTLGQGPEFLTYFQNEAQLEKSRLLSDRFSAERPKGSFSTLEIQRTEQGDSAMYLCASSLQGAGEQYFGPGTRLTVT.

Only a few counts were recorded for this clone. The chain combines TRBV5-1 with TRBJ2-7; 9 bases fit TRBD2. After removal of 3 bases from V and 2 bases from J, the junction contained 9 bases not matched to a gene. Looked up from germline, CDR1 is SGHRS and CDR2 is YFSETQ. The length of the CDR3 is 16 residues. DNA for the CDR3: TGCGCCAGCAGCTCGGCGGGAGCGGGAGGTGCCTACGAGCAGTACTTC. Amino acid sequence: CASSSAGAGGAYEQYF.

The rearrangement links TRBV28 to TRBJ1-2; TRBD1 is a possible D gene (6 bases). The CDR3 contains 14 residues. CDR1 and CDR2 from the germline V gene are MDHEN and SYDVKM. Trimming removed 6 bases from V and 2 bases from J, with 13 bases in between. In DNA form, the CDR3 reads TGTGCCAGCAGCCCGCCCCAGGGGAACTATGGCTACACCTTC. This sequence encodes CASSPPQGNYGYTF.

This clone has a handful of counts. The CDR3 here is CASSELAGTGRAQHF. The DNA of the CDR3 is TGTGCCAGCAGTGAACTCGCCGGGACAGGGAGGGCCCAGCATTTT. This chain uses TRBV2 with TRBJ1-5, with TRBD1 matching 9 bases. Germline V gene lookup returns CDR1 SNHLY and CDR2 FYNNEI. J lost 11 bases, V lost 2 bases, and 10 bases had no gene match. The CDR3 has 15 residues.